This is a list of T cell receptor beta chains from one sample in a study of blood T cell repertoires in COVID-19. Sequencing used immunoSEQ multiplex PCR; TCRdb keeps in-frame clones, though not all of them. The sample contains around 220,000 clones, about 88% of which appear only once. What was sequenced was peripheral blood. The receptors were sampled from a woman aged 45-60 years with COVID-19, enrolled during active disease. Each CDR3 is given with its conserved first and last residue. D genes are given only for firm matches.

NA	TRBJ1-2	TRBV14	TGTGCCAGCAGCGCCTTGAAGGGGGGCTACACCTTC	CASSALKGGYTF
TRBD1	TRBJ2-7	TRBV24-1	TGTGCCACCAGTGATTCTCGACAGGGAAGGCCCTACGAGCAGTACTTC	CATSDSRQGRPYEQYF
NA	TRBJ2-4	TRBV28	TGTGCCAGCAGTTACATAAACATTCAGTACTTC	CASSYINIQYF
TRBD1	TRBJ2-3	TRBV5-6	TGTGCCAGCAGCCTAATGGGTACAGGGGGCGCCTCAGATACGCAGTATTTT	CASSLMGTGGASDTQYF
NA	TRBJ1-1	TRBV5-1	TGCGCCAGCAGCCTGACCTGGCAGGGCGGCATGTTTGTTACTGAAGCTTTCTTT	CASSLTWQGGMFVTEAFF
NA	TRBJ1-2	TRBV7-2	TGTGCCAGCAGCCCCGGGGGGGGCTATGGCTACACCTTC	CASSPGGGYGYTF
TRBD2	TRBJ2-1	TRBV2	TGTGCCAGCAGTGAAACCGGGACTAGCGGGGGGGCAGGTGAGCAGTTCTTC	CASSETGTSGGAGEQFF
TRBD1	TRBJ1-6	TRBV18	TGTGCCAGCTCAGGACAGGGAGATAATTCACCCCTCCACTTT	CASSGQGDNSPLHF
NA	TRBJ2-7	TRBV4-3	TGCGCCAGCAGCCAAGCCGGGGGAACTCTCTACGAGCAGTACTTC	CASSQAGGTLYEQYF
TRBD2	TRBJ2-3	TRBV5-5	TGTGCCAGCAGCTTGGCAGCGGGGGGGAGCACAGATACGCAGTATTTT	CASSLAAGGSTDTQYF